This is a list of T cell receptor beta chains from one sample in a study of cytomegalovirus exposure and HLA in healthy donors. TCRdb keeps only in-frame clones here, not all; method: immunoSEQ multiplex PCR. The table has 120,000 to 150,000 clones, almost 85% seen once. The sequencing sample was made of PBMCs. The source is a man aged 25-40 years in good health and CMV-seropositive. CDR3s include the opening cysteine and the closing phenylalanine or tryptophan. D genes are given only for firm matches.

D gene: TRBD2; V gene: TRBV4-3; CDR3 protein: CASSQDLAGGTDTQYF
D gene: .; V gene: TRBV18; CDR3 protein: CASSPRRGTYEQYF
D gene: .; V gene: TRBV6-5; CDR3 protein: CASSPSQLLRGQFF
D gene: .; V gene: TRBV6-1; CDR3 protein: CASSELGDTGELFF
D gene: TRBD1; V gene: TRBV27; CDR3 protein: CASKGTGGTIQPQHF
D gene: TRBD2; V gene: TRBV7-2; CDR3 protein: CASSLVGGKYNEQFF
D gene: .; V gene: TRBV6-6; CDR3 protein: CASSYSSGQPQHF
D gene: .; V gene: TRBV6-1; CDR3 protein: CASSADSYHEAFF
D gene: TRBD2; V gene: TRBV7-9; CDR3 protein: CASSLVAGVKNIQYF
D gene: TRBD1; V gene: TRBV28; CDR3 protein: CASLRTGWNYGYTF
D gene: TRBD1; V gene: TRBV27; CDR3 protein: CASSSGGSDYGYTF
D gene: TRBD2; V gene: TRBV4-3; CDR3 protein: CASSSHGGGNTGELFF
D gene: TRBD2; V gene: TRBV19; CDR3 protein: CASSIAGGRPKNSQYF
D gene: TRBD1; V gene: TRBV7-2; CDR3 protein: CASTRTGSNYGYTF
D gene: .; V gene: TRBV28; CDR3 protein: CASSLVGGSGVANTEAFF
D gene: TRBD1; V gene: TRBV7-9; CDR3 protein: CASSLGQGAVVQYF
D gene: TRBD2; V gene: TRBV30; CDR3 protein: CAWSDGGFDGYEQYF
D gene: TRBD2; V gene: TRBV19; CDR3 protein: CASSYRSGTSGRSYEQYF
D gene: TRBD2; V gene: TRBV4-3; CDR3 protein: CASSQDAGGPSDTQYF
D gene: .; V gene: TRBV28; CDR3 protein: CASSPGHSNTGELFF
D gene: .; V gene: TRBV5-6; CDR3 protein: CASSPTRGHNEQFF
D gene: TRBD1; V gene: TRBV7-2; CDR3 protein: CASSLGGTGAYEQYF
D gene: TRBD1; V gene: TRBV28; CDR3 protein: CASSRTGAYNSPLHF
D gene: TRBD1; V gene: TRBV5-1; CDR3 protein: CASSLAGGQGVEAFF
D gene: .; V gene: TRBV7-2; CDR3 protein: CASSLDTKRTYLDTF
D gene: .; V gene: TRBV7-9; CDR3 protein: CASSFGGSDQPQHF
D gene: TRBD2; V gene: TRBV4-1; CDR3 protein: CASSHPSGTSGGNEQFF
D gene: .; V gene: TRBV7-8; CDR3 protein: CASSLALRQRTSYEQYF
D gene: .; V gene: TRBV9; CDR3 protein: CASSAGGVGNIQYF
D gene: TRBD2; V gene: TRBV11-2; CDR3 protein: CASEVAGGPTGELFF
D gene: .; V gene: TRBV15; CDR3 protein: CATSRDARANEKLFF
D gene: TRBD1; V gene: TRBV2; CDR3 protein: CASREVKGASGYTF